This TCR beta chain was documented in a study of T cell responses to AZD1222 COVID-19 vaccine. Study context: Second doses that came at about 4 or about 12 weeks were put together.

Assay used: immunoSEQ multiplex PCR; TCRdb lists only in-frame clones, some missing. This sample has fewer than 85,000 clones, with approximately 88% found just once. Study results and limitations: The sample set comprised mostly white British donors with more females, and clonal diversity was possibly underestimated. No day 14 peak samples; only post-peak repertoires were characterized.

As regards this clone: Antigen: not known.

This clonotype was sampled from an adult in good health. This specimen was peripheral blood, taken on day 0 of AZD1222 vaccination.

The CDR3 loop reads CASGFGVGGEAFF. Here the CDR3 DNA reads TGTGCTAGTGGTTTCGGGGTTGGAGGTGAAGCTTTCTTT. The gene calls are TRBV12-5 and TRBJ1-1; D is undetermined. Germline CDR1 and CDR2: LGHNT and FRNRAP. The CDR3 totals 13 residues. V lost 3 bases and J 7 bases, leaving 12 bases between the germline ends. Full variable domain (remainder filled in from reference TRBV12-5 and TRBJ1-1): DARVTQTPRHKVTEMGQEVTMRCQPILGHNTVFWYRQTMMQGLELLAYFRNRAPLDDSGMPKDRFSAEMPDATLATLKIQPSEPRDSAVYFCASGFGVGGEAFFGQGTRLTVV.